These T cell receptor beta chains were read from a single sample in a study of T cell responses to AZD1222 COVID-19 vaccine. Sequenced by immunoSEQ multiplex PCR; TCRdb stores in-frame clones only, minus some. The sample carries more than 85,000 clones, 91% recorded once. The source material was peripheral blood, sampled on day 0 of AZD1222 vaccination. Receptor source: an adult in good health. CDR3s leave out the opening cysteine and the closing phenylalanine or tryptophan. Clone size is shown for a subset of rows, as once, few, many or a class of expanded clone.

V: TRBV28; size: NA; J: TRBJ1-1; CDR3: ASSGGGRGTEAF
V: TRBV29-1; size: NA; J: TRBJ2-5; CDR3: SVGQVASETQY
V: TRBV12-3/TRBV12-4; size: NA; J: TRBJ1-5; CDR3: ASSQSNQPQH
V: TRBV24-1; size: NA; J: TRBJ2-2; CDR3: ATSAAEPPNTGELF
V: TRBV9; size: once; J: TRBJ1-6; CDR3: ASSVGGGDNSPLH
V: TRBV11-2; size: NA; J: TRBJ1-2; CDR3: ASSLGSKVYGYT
V: TRBV6-1; size: NA; J: TRBJ1-1; CDR3: ASSDRTNKFTEAF
V: TRBV30; size: NA; J: TRBJ1-5; CDR3: AWGQGAGSNQPQH
V: TRBV7-3; size: few; J: TRBJ1-6; CDR3: ASSQDRDSPLH
V: TRBV5-1; size: NA; J: TRBJ2-3; CDR3: ASRSLAATDTQY
V: TRBV2; size: NA; J: TRBJ2-5; CDR3: ASKSGQGEETQY